Shown below are 26 T cell receptor beta chains from a single sample sequenced in a study of shared clonotypes between healthy human individuals. Clones were read by immunoSEQ multiplex PCR, and TCRdb kept only the in-frame ones, dropping some. Here the sample spans some 1 million clones, about 76% being singletons. The sequenced sample was memory CD4+ T cells sorted from blood. Stated subset: CD45RA-negative fraction. These receptors originate from a man younger than 35 in good health.

This chain connects TRBV30 to TRBJ1-5; D is unresolved. This CDR3 is 13 amino acids long. V lost 1 base and J 5 bases, leaving 9 bases between the germline ends. The germline gives CDR1 GTSNPN, CDR2 SVGIG (reference sequence). The chain's CDR3 is CAWSEAGDQPQHF. The CDR3 bases are TGTGCCTGGAGTGAGGCAGGAGATCAGCCCCAGCATTTT.

The chain links TRBV18 to TRBJ1-5, with 9 positions matching TRBD1. Germline values: CDR1 KGHSH, CDR2 LQKENI. Trimming removed 6 bases from V and 0 bases from J; junction bases left unmatched: 12. This CDR3 contains 18 residues. As DNA, the CDR3 is TGTGCCAGCTCCGACCGGGACAGGGCCTTTTATAGCAATCAGCCCCAGCATTTT. It translates to CASSDRDRAFYSNQPQHF.

J is TRBJ2-5 and V is TRBV27; 10 bases line up with TRBD1. The CDR3 sequence is 18 residues long. CDR1 MNHEY and CDR2 SMNVEV come from the germline V gene (reference sequence). V shed 2 bases, J shed 0 bases, and the junction held 9 bases outside the gene matches. The CDR3 sequence: CASSLAVWDRGNQETQYF. CDR3 nucleotides: TGTGCCAGCAGTTTAGCGGTATGGGACAGGGGAAACCAAGAGACCCAGTACTTC.

This clone has only a few counts. This chain connects TRBV7-3 to TRBJ2-2; D call uncertain. V was clipped by 5 bases and J by 0 bases, with 10 bases between them. Germline CDR1 SGHTA, CDR2 FQGTGA. There are 15 residues in the CDR3. Here the CDR3 reads CASSLDGSNTGELFF. The DNA for the CDR3 is TGTGCCAGCAGCCTTGACGGTTCGAACACCGGGGAGCTGTTTTTT.

The rearrangement uses TRBV4-1 and TRBJ1-2; 7 bases fit TRBD1. The germline V gene encodes CDR1 MGHRA and CDR2 YSYEKL. With 1 base clipped from V and 8 bases from J, the junction kept 7 bases outside the gene matches. CDR3 length: 14 amino acids. Here the CDR3 DNA reads TGCGCCAGCAGCCAAGGGGAGGGGGCAGGAGGCTACACCTTC. It codes for CASSQGEGAGGYTF.

A note on this clone: At one boundary the junction diverges from the germline segment, which might be a read error. CDR3 coding DNA: TGTGCCAGCACGCCGAGCTACGGGCAGTACTTC. Translated: CASTPSYGQYF. The chain uses TRBV9 and TRBJ2-7; D is uncertain. The germline V gene encodes CDR1 SGDLS and CDR2 YYNGEE. The CDR3 runs to 11 residues.

As DNA, the CDR3 is TGTGCCAGCAGTATAGACTGGGGGGAGAATCAGCCCCAGCATTTT. This sequence encodes CASSIDWGENQPQHF. The J gene is TRBJ1-5, the V gene TRBV2, with D tentatively TRBD1 (5 bases). Germline V gene lookup returns CDR1 SNHLY and CDR2 FYNNEI. Trimming left V 5 bases short and J 4 bases short, with 15 bases between. This CDR3 is 15 amino acids long.

V is TRBV7-9 and J is TRBJ1-1; D is uncertain. V was pared by 2 bases and J by 5 bases, with 18 bases between. The CDR3 is 16 residues long. Germline loops: CDR1 SEHNR, CDR2 FQNEAQ (reference sequence). The CDR3 loop is CASSLKQLGSRTEAFF. The CDR3 coding sequence is TGTGCCAGCAGCTTAAAACAACTAGGGTCTAGGACTGAAGCTTTCTTT. The complete variable domain, with remaining parts taken from reference TRBV7-9 and TRBJ1-1, reads DTGVSQNPRHKITKRGQNVTFRCDPISEHNRLYWYRQTLGQGPEFLTYFQNEAQLEKSRLLSDRFSAERPKGSFSTLEIQRTEQGDSAMYLCASSLKQLGSRTEAFFGQGTRLTVV.

Ten or more counts support this clone. The chain joins TRBV7-2 to TRBJ2-7; D is perhaps TRBD1 (5 bases). The V end lost 5 bases, the J end lost 7 bases, and 12 bases lay between the germline ends. The germline CDR1 and CDR2 sequences are SGHTA and FQGNSA. The CDR3 spans 12 residues. CDR3 bases: TGTGCCAGCAGCCTTCGGGCAGGGGAGCAGTACTTC. This codes for CASSLRAGEQYF.

The chain joins TRBV10-1 to TRBJ2-7; possible D gene TRBD2, 6 bases. Germline CDR1 and CDR2: WNHNN and SYGVQD (reference sequence). V lost 4 bases, J lost 3 bases, and 10 bases lay in between. This CDR3 has 13 amino acids. The DNA of the CDR3 is TGCGCCAGCAGTGTTAGCGGAGACTACGAGCAGTACTTC. This codes for CASSVSGDYEQYF.

The chain has TRBV28 and TRBJ1-5; D gene ambiguous. With 2 bases removed from V and 5 bases from J, the gap between germline ends came to 4 bases. CDR3 length: 12 residues. Germline V gives CDR1 MDHEN, CDR2 SYDVKM. The CDR3 coding sequence is TGTGCCAGCAGTTTACTCTATCAGCCCCAGCATTTT. Translated, it gives CASSLLYQPQHF.

Concerning this clone itself: The identical CDR3 is also encoded by other nucleotide sequences in the sample. The gene calls are TRBV28 and TRBJ2-1; no firm D call. The V gene lost 7 bases and the J gene lost 3 bases, with 7 bases spanning the gap. The length of the CDR3 is 12 residues. Germline V gene data show CDR1 as MDHEN and CDR2 as SYDVKM. CDR3 protein: CASKQVYNEQFF. The CDR3 region has the DNA TGTGCCAGCAAGCAAGTCTACAATGAGCAGTTCTTC.

This clone was observed a handful of times. V usage is TRBV18 and J usage is TRBJ2-3; D gene ambiguous. V lost 8 bases and J 0 bases, leaving 9 bases between the germline ends. Germline CDR1 is KGHSH and CDR2 is LQKENI. The CDR3 consists of 13 residues. The CDR3 nucleotides are TGTGCCAGCAGGGCCTTTAGCACAGATACGCAGTATTTT. This translates into CASRAFSTDTQYF.

The chain uses TRBV6-1 and TRBJ2-7, with D maybe TRBD1 (6 bases). The CDR3 is made up of 11 amino acids. The V gene lost 8 bases and the J gene lost 2 bases, with 7 bases spanning the gap. The germline V gene encodes CDR1 MNHNS and CDR2 SASEGT. The CDR3 reads CASGDTYEQYF. The CDR3 nucleotides are TGTGCCAGCGGGGACACCTACGAGCAGTACTTC.

The chain recombines TRBV5-6 with TRBJ2-7, with D maybe TRBD1 (5 bases). Germline loops: CDR1 SGHDT, CDR2 YYEEEE. Trimming stripped 4 bases from V and 3 bases from J, with 20 bases between. The CDR3 runs to 16 residues. DNA of the CDR3: TGTGCCAGCAGCCCCTGGGGCAGGGATCCTAACTACGAGCAGTACTTC. Translated: CASSPWGRDPNYEQYF.

The chain couples TRBV2 to TRBJ2-7; D is unresolved. V lost 3 bases, J lost 9 bases, and 9 bases lay in between. Germline loops: CDR1 SNHLY, CDR2 FYNNEI. The CDR3 runs 11 residues. In DNA, the CDR3 is TGTGCCAGCAGTGACTCGGGTGTGCAGTACTTC. It specifies CASSDSGVQYF.

This clone occurred a few times. The genes are TRBV7-8 and TRBJ2-7; D is possibly TRBD2 (5 bases). CDR1 is SGHVS and CDR2 is FQNEAQ in the germline V gene. The CDR3 totals 14 residues. V gave up 3 bases and J gave up 5 bases, with 14 bases separating them. CDR3 sequence (DNA): TGTGCCAGCAGCTTGGACTGGGCTGATGACGAGCAGTACTTC. Translated, it gives CASSLDWADDEQYF.

The chain is built from TRBV6-1 and TRBJ2-7; no definite D call. Trimming removed 6 bases from V and 2 bases from J, with 14 bases in between. The CDR3 is 14 residues long. The germline V gene encodes CDR1 MNHNS and CDR2 SASEGT. CDR3 sequence reads: CASSLAFGTYEQYF. As DNA, the CDR3 is TGTGCCAGCAGCCTCGCTTTCGGTACCTACGAGCAGTACTTC.

In regard to this clone: The sample contains more than one DNA sequence encoding this CDR3. The chain joins TRBV6-5 to TRBJ2-2; 7 bases agree with TRBD2. V was pared by 6 bases and J by 4 bases, with 5 bases of the junction left unmatched. The CDR3 runs to 14 residues. Germline CDR1 is MNHEY and CDR2 is SVGAGI. CDR3 sequence: CASSPPGGTGELFF. The CDR3 DNA reads TGTGCCAGCAGCCCCCCGGGGGGCACCGGGGAGCTGTTTTTT.

This clone appeared a few times. The V and J genes are TRBV6-1 and TRBJ1-5, with a weak D call TRBD1 (5 bases). CDR3 size: 14 residues. In germline, CDR1 is MNHNS, CDR2 SASEGT. Trimming stripped 5 bases from V and 5 bases from J, with 13 bases between. The CDR3 protein is CASSTRDLDQPQHF. The CDR3 nucleotides read TGTGCCAGCAGTACTCGGGACTTGGATCAGCCCCAGCATTTT.

The CDR3 region has the DNA TGCGCCAGCAGCCGCAGGGGGAAGGAGACCCAGTACTTC. Amino acids: CASSRRGKETQYF. The V gene is TRBV5-1, the J gene TRBJ2-5, with 7 bases that match TRBD1. Germline V gene data show CDR1 as SGHRS and CDR2 as YFSETQ. With V trimmed by 4 bases and J by 5 bases, 5 bases remained unmatched. The CDR3 contains 13 residues.

The V gene is TRBV6-5, the J gene TRBJ2-7; 7 bases align to TRBD1. In germline, CDR1 is MNHEY, CDR2 SVGAGI. This CDR3 is built from 15 residues. V dropped 0 bases and J dropped 2; count of bases not matched to a gene: 4. The CDR3 sequence is CASSYSPGGTYEQYF. CDR3 DNA: TGTGCCAGCAGTTACTCCCCAGGGGGAACCTACGAGCAGTACTTC.

This chain joins TRBV11-2 and TRBJ2-7; tentatively, D is TRBD1 or TRBD2 (5 bases each). CDR1 SGHAT and CDR2 FQNNGV come from the germline V gene. There are 16 residues in the CDR3. V was shortened by 5 bases and J by 0 bases, with 17 bases between the two germline ends. The CDR3: CASSLSGTRGSYEQYF. CDR3 nucleotide sequence: TGTGCCAGCAGCCTATCCGGGACCCGCGGCTCCTACGAGCAGTACTTC.

The chain is built from TRBV6-6 and TRBJ2-3, with D perhaps assigned TRBD1 or TRBD2 (7 bases each). The V end lost 5 bases, the J end lost 6 bases, and 9 bases lay between the germline ends. The CDR3 totals 12 residues. Germline CDR1 MNHNY, CDR2 SVGAGI (reference sequence). This CDR3 reads CASSQGGDTQYF. CDR3 bases: TGTGCCAGCAGTCAGGGGGGGGATACGCAGTATTTT.

This clone appeared a single time. This chain links TRBV5-1 with TRBJ2-1, with 7 bases lining up with TRBD1. The CDR3 totals 14 residues. The germline CDR1 and CDR2 sequences are SGHRS and YFSETQ. Trimming cost V 4 bases and J 9 bases; bases outside gene matches: 10. The CDR3 loop reads CASSDRTGMSEQFF. The CDR3 coding sequence is TGCGCCAGCAGCGACCGGACAGGTATGAGTGAGCAGTTCTTC.

This clone has just a few counts. J is TRBJ1-1 and V is TRBV5-1; the D is unclear. The CDR3 runs 15 residues. V was pared by 4 bases and J by 3 bases, with 16 bases between. CDR1 is SGHRS, CDR2 YFSETQ, per germline. The DNA for the CDR3 is TGCGCCAGCAGCCCTGGACTGGGATGGGACACTGAAGCTTTCTTT. It translates to CASSPGLGWDTEAFF.